This T cell receptor (beta chain) was obtained from a study of human T cells and chemical hapten exposure. A single record per CDR3 protein comes from TCRdb applying MiXCR to the RACE reads. The data contain about 98,000 distinct CDR3 sequences, 11% of them singletons. Time point here: pre-sensitization, week 0. The treatment denotes: therapeutic diphenylcyclopropenone sensitization with weekly scalp DPC. This clonotype has at least ten counts. A read error may account for a junction end that differs from germline. Germline values: CDR1 SSHAT, CDR2 FNYEAQ (reference sequence). This CDR3 comprises 18 residues.

This clonotype was obtained from an older woman with alopecia areata. Some clones in this sample may be carry-over from other donors' samples. This sample comprised whole blood, obtained in connection with sensitization to the hapten diphenylcyclopropenone (DPC). The rearrangement links TRBV7-7 to TRBJ2-3; 14 bases match TRBD2. This CDR3 reads CASSPYTTSGGAADTQYF. As DNA, the CDR3 is TGTGCTAGCAGCCCGTATACGACTAGCGGGGGGGCGGCAGATACGCAGTATTTT.